Below are 16 T cell receptor beta chains sequenced from a single sample in a study of brain T cells in children with intractable seizures. The table came from immunoSEQ multiplex PCR; TCRdb's copy has only in-frame clones and leaves some out. The table lists 65,000 to 85,000 clones, 85% to 95% of them singletons. The source material was peripheral blood, sampled at surgery. The receptors shown here come from a boy younger than two with tuberous sclerosis and intractable seizures.

The chain employs TRBV9 and TRBJ2-3, with TRBD1 identical over 7 bases. The germline gives CDR1 SGDLS, CDR2 YYNGEE. V lost 0 bases and J lost 2; bases outside the gene matches: 3. The CDR3 extends over 15 amino acids. This CDR3 reads CASSVAQGVTDTQYF. Written as DNA, the CDR3 is TGTGCCAGCAGCGTAGCTCAGGGGGTCACAGATACGCAGTATTTT.

The V and J genes are TRBV7-2 and TRBJ2-7; TRBD2 aligns across 9 bases. Germline assignment: CDR1 SGHTA and CDR2 FQGNSA. CDR3 length: 15 residues. The ends lost 1 base at V and 4 bases at J; junction bases unmatched: 5. The CDR3 loop is CASSLGGGRAYEQYF. The CDR3 region has the DNA TGTGCCAGCAGCTTAGGAGGCGGGAGGGCTTACGAGCAGTACTTC. The full variable domain, in which reference TRBV7-2 and TRBJ2-7 provide the parts outside the CDR3, is GAGVSQSPSNKVTEKGKDVELRCDPISGHTALYWYRQSLGQGLEFLIYFQGNSAPDKSGLPSDRFSAERTGGSVSTLTIQRTQQEDSAVYLCASSLGGGRAYEQYFGPGTRLTVT.

This sequence joins TRBV5-8 and TRBJ2-3; 11 bases are shared with TRBD2. The V segment lost 8 bases and the J segment 4 bases; nucleotides outside the gene matches: 6. The CDR3 is 14 amino acids. The germline V gene encodes CDR1 SGHTS and CDR2 YDEGEE. The DNA of the CDR3 is TGTGCCAGTGACCTAGCGGGAGGCTCAGATACGCAGTATTTT. Translation gives CASDLAGGSDTQYF.

The sample holds one count of this clone. V is TRBV2 and J is TRBJ2-2, with a possible D match to TRBD2 (5 bases). V shed 7 bases and J shed 4 bases, with 13 bases lying between them. The CDR3 is 14 residues long. CDR1 and CDR2 (germline): SNHLY, FYNNEI. This CDR3 reads CASNGVYATGELFF. CDR3 sequence (DNA): TGTGCCAGCAACGGGGTCTACGCCACCGGGGAGCTGTTTTTT.

The chain carries TRBV10-3 and TRBJ2-7, with D possibly being TRBD1 or TRBD2 (5 bases each). Germline CDR1 and CDR2: ENHRY and SYGVKD. Trimming removed 8 bases from V and 6 bases from J, with 11 bases in between. CDR3 length equals 11 residues. The CDR3 here is CAIGDLGEQYF. CDR3 nucleotide sequence: TGTGCCATCGGGGACCTCGGCGAGCAGTACTTC.

V gene TRBV6-6 combines with J gene TRBJ2-2, with D perhaps TRBD1 or TRBD2 (5 bases each). V gave up 7 bases and J gave up 2 bases, with 14 bases separating them. Germline values: CDR1 MNHNY, CDR2 SVGAGI (reference sequence). The CDR3 runs to 15 residues. The CDR3 DNA follows: TGTGCCAGCAACCGGGACCGCTTAAACACCGGGGAGCTGTTTTTT. It encodes CASNRDRLNTGELFF.

The chain uses TRBV18 and TRBJ2-2; no reliable D call. Germline-derived CDR1 and CDR2 are KGHSH and LQKENI. V was pared by 6 bases and J by 0 bases, with 11 bases between. The length of the CDR3 is 15 residues. CDR3 bases: TGTGCCAGCTCCCCAGGCGGCCCGAACACCGGGGAGCTGTTTTTT. Translating it yields CASSPGGPNTGELFF.

This rearrangement joins TRBV11-3 to TRBJ2-2; TRBD2 agrees at 7 bases. This CDR3 has 16 amino acids. J was trimmed by 1 base and V by 5 bases; bases with no gene match: 7. CDR1 is SGHNT, CDR2 YENEEA, per germline. The CDR3 DNA is TGTGCCAGCAGCCCGAGACGCGGGGGGAACACCGGGGAGCTGTTTTTT. It is translated as CASSPRRGGNTGELFF.

V gene TRBV2 combines with J gene TRBJ2-3; D may be TRBD1 or TRBD2 (5 bases each). With 4 bases removed from V and 0 bases from J, the gap between germline ends came to 11 bases. The CDR3 length is 15 residues. Germline V CDR1 and CDR2: SNHLY, FYNNEI. The CDR3: CASSGIGTSTDTQYF. For the CDR3, the DNA is TGTGCCAGCAGTGGAATCGGGACGAGCACAGATACGCAGTATTTT.

This sequence joins TRBV7-8 and TRBJ2-1, with 8 bases fitting TRBD1. Germline CDR1 is SGHVS and CDR2 is FQNEAQ. V shed 2 bases, J shed 7 bases, and the junction held 7 bases outside the gene matches. CDR3 length: 15 amino acids. CDR3 amino acids: CASSLLDRVVNEQFF. In DNA form, the CDR3 reads TGTGCCAGCAGCTTACTGGACAGGGTCGTAAATGAGCAGTTCTTC.

The chain links TRBV11-2 to TRBJ2-2; possibly TRBD2 for D (5 bases). V lost 4 bases and J lost 7, with 19 bases in between. Germline V gene data show CDR1 as SGHAT and CDR2 as FQNNGV. This CDR3 is 16 amino acids long. The CDR3, as DNA: TGTGCCAGCAGCTCCCCCCTTACTAGAGAAGGCGGGGAGCTGTTTTTT. This translates into CASSSPLTREGGELFF.

The V gene is TRBV7-3, the J gene TRBJ2-1, with a possible D match to TRBD2 (5 bases). This CDR3 region has 12 residues. The germline V and J ends were trimmed by 5 bases and 10 bases, with 12 bases remaining between them. The germline gives CDR1 SGHTA, CDR2 FQGTGA. In DNA form, the CDR3 reads TGTGCCAGCAGCGGGATGAGCGGAGAGCAGTTCTTC. This encodes CASSGMSGEQFF.

This clone was counted once. The chain joins TRBV3-1 (or the pseudogene TRBV3-2) to TRBJ2-5; D is possibly TRBD2 (5 bases). Germline CDR1 reads LGHDT; CDR2 reads YNNKEL (reference sequence). Trimming removed 2 bases from V and 6 bases from J, with 19 bases in between. CDR3 length: 16 amino acids. CDR3 sequence (DNA): TGTGCCAGCAGCCAACCTAAGCTCGGGGTATTGAAGACCCAGTACTTC. Its translation is CASSQPKLGVLKTQYF.

The rearrangement uses TRBV10-3 and TRBJ2-7, with D possibly TRBD2 on 5 matching bases. The CDR3 is 14 residues long. Per germline, CDR1 ENHRY and CDR2 SYGVKD. The V end was cut by 6 bases, the J end by 3 bases, with 15 bases between. CDR3 residues: CAIRDGFDYYEQYF. The CDR3 nucleotides read TGTGCCATCAGAGACGGTTTCGACTACTACGAGCAGTACTTC.

The V gene is TRBV11-3, the J gene TRBJ2-3, with D unresolved. CDR1 is SGHNT and CDR2 is YENEEA in the germline V gene. V was clipped by 3 bases and J by 7 bases, with 8 bases between them. The CDR3 is made up of 12 amino acids. In DNA, the CDR3 is TGTGCCAGCAGCTTTCGTGGCCATACGCAGTATTTT. The encoded protein is CASSFRGHTQYF.

This chain joins TRBV23-1 and TRBJ2-7; 8 nucleotides line up with TRBD1. TRBV23-1 is flagged as an ORF with uncertain function. The CDR3 extends over 16 amino acids. V was clipped by 2 bases and J by 6 bases; unmatched bases: 12. CDR3 in DNA: TGCGCCAGCAGTCAAATCCGACAGGGGACCTGCTCCGAGCAGTACTTC. It codes for CASSQIRQGTCSEQYF.